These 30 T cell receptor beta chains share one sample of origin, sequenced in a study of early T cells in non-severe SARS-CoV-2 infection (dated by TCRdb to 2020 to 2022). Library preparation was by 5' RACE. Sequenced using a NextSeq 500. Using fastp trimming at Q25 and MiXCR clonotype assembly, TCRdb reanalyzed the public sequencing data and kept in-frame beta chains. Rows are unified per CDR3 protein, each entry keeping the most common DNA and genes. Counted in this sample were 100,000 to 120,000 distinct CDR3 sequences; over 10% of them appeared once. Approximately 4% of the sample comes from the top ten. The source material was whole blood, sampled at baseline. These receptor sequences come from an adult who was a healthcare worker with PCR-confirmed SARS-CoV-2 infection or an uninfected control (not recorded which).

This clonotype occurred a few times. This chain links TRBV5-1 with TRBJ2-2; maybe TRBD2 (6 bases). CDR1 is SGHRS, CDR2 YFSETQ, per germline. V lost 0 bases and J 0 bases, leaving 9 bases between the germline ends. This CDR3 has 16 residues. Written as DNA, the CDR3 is TGCGCCAGCAGCTTGGCGGGACTCCCGAACACCGGGGAGCTGTTTTTT. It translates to CASSLAGLPNTGELFF.

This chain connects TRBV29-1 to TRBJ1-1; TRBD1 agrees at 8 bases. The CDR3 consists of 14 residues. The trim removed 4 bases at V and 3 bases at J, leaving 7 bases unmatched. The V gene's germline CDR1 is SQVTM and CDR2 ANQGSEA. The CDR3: CSVVGRGLDTEAFF. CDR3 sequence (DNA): TGCAGCGTTGTTGGCAGGGGGCTGGACACTGAAGCTTTCTTT.

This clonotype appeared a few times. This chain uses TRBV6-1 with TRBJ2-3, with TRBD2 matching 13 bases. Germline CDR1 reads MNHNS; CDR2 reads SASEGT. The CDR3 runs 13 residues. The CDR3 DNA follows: TGTGGACTAGCGGGAGGCGACGCAGATACGCAGTATTTT. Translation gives CGLAGGDADTQYF.

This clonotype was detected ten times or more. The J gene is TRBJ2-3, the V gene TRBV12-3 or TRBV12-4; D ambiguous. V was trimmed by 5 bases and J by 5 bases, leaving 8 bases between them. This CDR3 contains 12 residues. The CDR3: CASSPRRDTQYF. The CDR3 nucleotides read TGTGCCAGCAGTCCTAGGCGAGATACGCAGTATTTT.

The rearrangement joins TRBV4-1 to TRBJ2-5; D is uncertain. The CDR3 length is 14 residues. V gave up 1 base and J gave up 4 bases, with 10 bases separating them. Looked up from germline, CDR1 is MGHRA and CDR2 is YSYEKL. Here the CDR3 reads CASSQGLWGETQYF. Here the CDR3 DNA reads TGCGCCAGCAGCCAAGGACTGTGGGGAGAGACCCAGTACTTC.

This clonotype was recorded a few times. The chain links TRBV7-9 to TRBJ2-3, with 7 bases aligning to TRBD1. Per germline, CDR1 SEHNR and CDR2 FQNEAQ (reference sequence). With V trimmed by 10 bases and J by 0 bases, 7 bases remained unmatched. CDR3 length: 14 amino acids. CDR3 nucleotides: TGTGCCACCGACAGGGCCACTAGCACAGATACGCAGTATTTT. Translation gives CATDRATSTDTQYF.

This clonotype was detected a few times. The CDR3 sequence: CASKRSGPDTDTQYF. In DNA, the CDR3 is TGTGCCAGCAAAAGAAGTGGACCCGACACAGATACGCAGTATTTT. The rearrangement links TRBV5-4 to TRBJ2-3; the D is unclear. The V and J ends lost 6 bases and 2 bases respectively, with 16 bases between them. The CDR3 is 15 residues long. Looked up from germline, CDR1 is SGHNT and CDR2 is YYREEE (reference sequence).

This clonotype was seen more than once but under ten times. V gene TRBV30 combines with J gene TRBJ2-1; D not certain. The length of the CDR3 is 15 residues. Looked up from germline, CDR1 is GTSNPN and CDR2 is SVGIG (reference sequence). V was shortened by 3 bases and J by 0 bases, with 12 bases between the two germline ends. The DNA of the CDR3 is TGTGCCTGGAGGGGAAGCAGGACCTCCTACAATGAGCAGTTCTTC. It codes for CAWRGSRTSYNEQFF.

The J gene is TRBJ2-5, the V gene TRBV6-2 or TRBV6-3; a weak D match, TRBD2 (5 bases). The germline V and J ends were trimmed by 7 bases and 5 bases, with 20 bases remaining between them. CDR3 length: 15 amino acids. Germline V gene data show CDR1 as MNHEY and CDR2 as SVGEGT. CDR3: CASTVHSGAAETQYF. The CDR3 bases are TGTGCCAGCACCGTCCATTCCGGAGCGGCGGAGACCCAGTACTTC.

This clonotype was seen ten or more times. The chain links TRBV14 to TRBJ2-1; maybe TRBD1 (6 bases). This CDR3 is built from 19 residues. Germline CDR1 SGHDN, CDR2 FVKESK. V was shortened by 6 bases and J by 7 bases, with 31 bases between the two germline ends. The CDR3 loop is CASSISTGTPWKARNEQFF. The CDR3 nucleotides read TGTGCCAGCAGTATTTCGACCGGGACACCGTGGAAGGCCAGGAATGAGCAGTTCTTC.

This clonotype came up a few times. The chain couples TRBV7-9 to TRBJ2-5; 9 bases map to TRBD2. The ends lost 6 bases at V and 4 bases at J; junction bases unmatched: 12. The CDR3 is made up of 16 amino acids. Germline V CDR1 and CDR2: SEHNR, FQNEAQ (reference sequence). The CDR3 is CASRSTGGGAGETQYF. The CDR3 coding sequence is TGTGCCAGCAGGTCCACTGGCGGGGGGGCAGGAGAGACCCAGTACTTC. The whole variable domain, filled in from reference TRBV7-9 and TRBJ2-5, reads DTGVSQNPRHKITKRGQNVTFRCDPISEHNRLYWYRQTLGQGPEFLTYFQNEAQLEKSRLLSDRFSAERPKGSFSTLEIQRTEQGDSAMYLCASRSTGGGAGETQYFGPGTRLLVL.

The CDR3 reads CASTREGTGGVAGANVLTF. CDR3 nucleotides: TGTGCCAGCACCCGAGAGGGTACAGGGGGCGTCGCTGGGGCCAACGTCCTGACTTTC. The V and J genes are TRBV13 and TRBJ2-6; TRBD1 matches 9 bases. V gave up 7 bases and J gave up 2 bases; unmatched junction bases: 15. This CDR3 is built from 19 residues. Per the germline V gene, CDR1 is PRHDT and CDR2 is FYEKMQ (reference sequence).

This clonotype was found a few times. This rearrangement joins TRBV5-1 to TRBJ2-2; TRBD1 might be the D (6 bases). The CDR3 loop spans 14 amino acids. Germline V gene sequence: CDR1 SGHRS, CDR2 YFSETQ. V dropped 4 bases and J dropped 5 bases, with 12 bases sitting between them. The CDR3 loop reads CASSAGAVTGELFF. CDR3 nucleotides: TGCGCCAGCAGCGCAGGGGCGGTAACCGGGGAGCTGTTTTTT.

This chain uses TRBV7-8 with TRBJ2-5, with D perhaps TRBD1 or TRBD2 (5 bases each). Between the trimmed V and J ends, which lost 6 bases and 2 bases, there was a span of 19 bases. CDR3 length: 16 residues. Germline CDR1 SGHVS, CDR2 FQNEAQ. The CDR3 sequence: CASRPLGVDRQETQYF. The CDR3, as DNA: TGTGCCAGCAGACCCTTGGGGGTTGATCGGCAAGAGACCCAGTACTTC.

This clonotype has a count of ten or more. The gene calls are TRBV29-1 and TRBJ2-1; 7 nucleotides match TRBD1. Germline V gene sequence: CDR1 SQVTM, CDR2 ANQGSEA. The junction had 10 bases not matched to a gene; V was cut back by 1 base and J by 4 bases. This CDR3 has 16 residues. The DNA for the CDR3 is TGCAGCGTTGAAGGGAACCTCCGGGACAGATACAATGAGCAGTTCTTC. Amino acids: CSVEGNLRDRYNEQFF.

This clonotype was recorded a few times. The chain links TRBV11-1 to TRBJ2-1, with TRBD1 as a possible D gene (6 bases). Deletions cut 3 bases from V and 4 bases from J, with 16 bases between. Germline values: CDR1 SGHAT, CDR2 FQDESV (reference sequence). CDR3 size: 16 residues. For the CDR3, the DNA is TGTGCCAGCAGCTTCGCCCTCGGACAGATTTACAATGAGCAGTTCTTC. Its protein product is CASSFALGQIYNEQFF.

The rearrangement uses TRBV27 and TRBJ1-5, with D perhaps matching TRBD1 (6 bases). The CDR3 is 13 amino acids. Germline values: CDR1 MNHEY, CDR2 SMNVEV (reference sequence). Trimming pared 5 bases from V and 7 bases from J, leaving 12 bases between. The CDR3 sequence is CASSRDRRQPQHF. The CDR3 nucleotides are TGTGCCAGCAGTCGTGACAGGCGGCAGCCCCAGCATTTT.

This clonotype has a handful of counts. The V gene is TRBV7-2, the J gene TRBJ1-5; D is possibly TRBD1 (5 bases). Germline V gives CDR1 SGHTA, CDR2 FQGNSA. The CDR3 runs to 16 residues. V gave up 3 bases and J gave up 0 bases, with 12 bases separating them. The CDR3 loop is CASSFGGDFSNQPQHF. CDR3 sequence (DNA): TGTGCCAGCAGCTTTGGGGGGGACTTTAGCAATCAGCCCCAGCATTTT.

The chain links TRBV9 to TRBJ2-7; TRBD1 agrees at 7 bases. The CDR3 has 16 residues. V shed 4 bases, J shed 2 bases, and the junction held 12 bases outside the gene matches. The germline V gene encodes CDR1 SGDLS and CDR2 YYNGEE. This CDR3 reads CASSQSTGVGTYEQYF. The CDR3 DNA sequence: TGTGCCAGCAGCCAATCTACAGGGGTTGGGACCTACGAGCAGTACTTC.

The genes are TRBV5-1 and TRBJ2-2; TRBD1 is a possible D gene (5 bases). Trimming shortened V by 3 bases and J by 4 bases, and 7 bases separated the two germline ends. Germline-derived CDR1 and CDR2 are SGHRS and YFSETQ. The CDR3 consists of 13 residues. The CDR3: CASSSDSTGELFF. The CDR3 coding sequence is TGCGCCAGCAGCTCTGACAGCACCGGGGAGCTGTTTTTT.

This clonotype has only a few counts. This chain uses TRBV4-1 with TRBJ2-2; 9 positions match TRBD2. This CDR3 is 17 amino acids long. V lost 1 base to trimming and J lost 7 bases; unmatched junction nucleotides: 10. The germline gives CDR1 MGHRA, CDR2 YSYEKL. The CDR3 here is CASSQVRGRVASGELFF. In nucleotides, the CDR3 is TGCGCCAGCAGCCAAGTTCGCGGGAGGGTGGCGAGCGGGGAGCTGTTTTTT.

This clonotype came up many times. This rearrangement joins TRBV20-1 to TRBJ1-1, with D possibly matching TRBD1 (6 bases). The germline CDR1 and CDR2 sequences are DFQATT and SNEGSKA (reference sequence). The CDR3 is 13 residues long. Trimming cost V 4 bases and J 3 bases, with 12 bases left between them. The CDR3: CSAKQGGDTEAFF. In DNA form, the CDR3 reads TGCAGTGCTAAACAGGGTGGCGACACTGAAGCTTTCTTT.

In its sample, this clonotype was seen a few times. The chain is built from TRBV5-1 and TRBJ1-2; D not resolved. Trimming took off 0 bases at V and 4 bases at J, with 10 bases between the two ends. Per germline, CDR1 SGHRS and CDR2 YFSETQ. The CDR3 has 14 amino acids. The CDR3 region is CASSLEWGGYGYTF. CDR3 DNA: TGCGCCAGCAGCTTGGAGTGGGGAGGCTATGGCTACACCTTC.

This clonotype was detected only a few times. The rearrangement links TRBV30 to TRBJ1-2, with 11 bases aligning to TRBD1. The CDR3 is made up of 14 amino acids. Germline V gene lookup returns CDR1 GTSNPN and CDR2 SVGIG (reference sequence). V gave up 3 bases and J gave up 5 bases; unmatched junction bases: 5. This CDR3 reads CAWRRDRGVYGYTF. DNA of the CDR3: TGTGCCTGGAGGAGGGACAGGGGGGTTTATGGCTACACCTTC.

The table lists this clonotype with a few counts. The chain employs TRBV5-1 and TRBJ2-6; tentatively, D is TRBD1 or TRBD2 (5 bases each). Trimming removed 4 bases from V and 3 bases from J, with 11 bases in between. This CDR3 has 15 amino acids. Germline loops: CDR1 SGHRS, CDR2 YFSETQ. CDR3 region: CASSVSGSGANVLTF. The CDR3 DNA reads TGCGCCAGCAGCGTTTCAGGGAGTGGGGCCAACGTCCTGACTTTC.

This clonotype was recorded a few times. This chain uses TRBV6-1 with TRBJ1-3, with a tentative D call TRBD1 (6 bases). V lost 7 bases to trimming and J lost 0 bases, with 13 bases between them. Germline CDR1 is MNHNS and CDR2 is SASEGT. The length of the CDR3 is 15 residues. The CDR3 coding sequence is TGTGCCAGCACCAGGGGCCAAGACTCTGGAAACACCATATATTTT. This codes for CASTRGQDSGNTIYF.

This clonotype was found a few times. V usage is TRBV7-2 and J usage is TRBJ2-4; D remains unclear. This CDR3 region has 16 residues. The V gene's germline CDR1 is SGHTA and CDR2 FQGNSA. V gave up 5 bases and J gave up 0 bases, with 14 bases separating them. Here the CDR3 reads CASSPPGPLAKNIQYF. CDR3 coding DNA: TGTGCCAGCAGCCCGCCGGGTCCTTTAGCCAAAAACATTCAGTACTTC.

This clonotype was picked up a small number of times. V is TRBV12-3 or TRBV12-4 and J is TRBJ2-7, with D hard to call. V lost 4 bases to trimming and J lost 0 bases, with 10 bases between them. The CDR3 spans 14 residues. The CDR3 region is CASSSRGSSYEQYF. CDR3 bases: TGTGCCAGCAGTTCGCGAGGAAGCTCCTACGAGCAGTACTTC.

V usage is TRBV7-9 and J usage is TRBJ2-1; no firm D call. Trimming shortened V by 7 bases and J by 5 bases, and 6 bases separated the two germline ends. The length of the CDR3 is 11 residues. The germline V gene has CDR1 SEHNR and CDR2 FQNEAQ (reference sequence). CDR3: CASTKHNEQFF. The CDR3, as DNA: TGTGCCAGCACCAAACACAATGAGCAGTTCTTC. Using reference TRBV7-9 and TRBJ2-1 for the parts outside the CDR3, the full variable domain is DTGVSQNPRHKITKRGQNVTFRCDPISEHNRLYWYRQTLGQGPEFLTYFQNEAQLEKSRLLSDRFSAERPKGSFSTLEIQRTEQGDSAMYLCASTKHNEQFFGPGTRLTVL.

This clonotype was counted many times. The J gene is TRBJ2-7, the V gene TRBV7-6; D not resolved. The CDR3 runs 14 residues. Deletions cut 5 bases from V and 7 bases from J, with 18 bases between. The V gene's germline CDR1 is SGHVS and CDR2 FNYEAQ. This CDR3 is CASSPSILSREQYF. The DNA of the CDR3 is TGTGCCAGCAGCCCATCTATCCTGTCTCGGGAGCAGTACTTC.